This T cell receptor (beta chain) emerged from a study of blood T cells in healthy people across ages. PCR was performed a second time for roughly 7 to 11 cycles using a sample-barcoded 5' primer and a J-beta primer mix. TCRdb used MiXCR to reprocess the 5' RACE reads, holding one entry per CDR3 protein. Of almost 550,000 distinct CDR3 sequences listed, 24% are singletons. This clonotype was seen a few times. These data also featured in a second study, about T cells of mothers and their children. That work states: For each mother, over 9.5 million TCR beta CDR3 reads were obtained, and for each child, roughly 3.3 million. Overlap ran slightly, non-significantly higher for related than unrelated mother-child pairs.

Material for sequencing was blood. This receptor was taken from a boy aged 10-17 years in good health.

CDR3 in amino acids: CASSLADGSGGTQYF. The CDR3 nucleotides read TGCGCCAGCAGCTTGGCCGACGGGTCCGGGGGGACCCAGTACTTC. The chain has TRBV5-1 and TRBJ2-5; a weak D match, TRBD2 (6 bases). The CDR3 spans 15 residues. CDR1 and CDR2 from the germline V gene are SGHRS and YFSETQ. V lost 0 bases and J 7 bases, leaving 16 bases between the germline ends.